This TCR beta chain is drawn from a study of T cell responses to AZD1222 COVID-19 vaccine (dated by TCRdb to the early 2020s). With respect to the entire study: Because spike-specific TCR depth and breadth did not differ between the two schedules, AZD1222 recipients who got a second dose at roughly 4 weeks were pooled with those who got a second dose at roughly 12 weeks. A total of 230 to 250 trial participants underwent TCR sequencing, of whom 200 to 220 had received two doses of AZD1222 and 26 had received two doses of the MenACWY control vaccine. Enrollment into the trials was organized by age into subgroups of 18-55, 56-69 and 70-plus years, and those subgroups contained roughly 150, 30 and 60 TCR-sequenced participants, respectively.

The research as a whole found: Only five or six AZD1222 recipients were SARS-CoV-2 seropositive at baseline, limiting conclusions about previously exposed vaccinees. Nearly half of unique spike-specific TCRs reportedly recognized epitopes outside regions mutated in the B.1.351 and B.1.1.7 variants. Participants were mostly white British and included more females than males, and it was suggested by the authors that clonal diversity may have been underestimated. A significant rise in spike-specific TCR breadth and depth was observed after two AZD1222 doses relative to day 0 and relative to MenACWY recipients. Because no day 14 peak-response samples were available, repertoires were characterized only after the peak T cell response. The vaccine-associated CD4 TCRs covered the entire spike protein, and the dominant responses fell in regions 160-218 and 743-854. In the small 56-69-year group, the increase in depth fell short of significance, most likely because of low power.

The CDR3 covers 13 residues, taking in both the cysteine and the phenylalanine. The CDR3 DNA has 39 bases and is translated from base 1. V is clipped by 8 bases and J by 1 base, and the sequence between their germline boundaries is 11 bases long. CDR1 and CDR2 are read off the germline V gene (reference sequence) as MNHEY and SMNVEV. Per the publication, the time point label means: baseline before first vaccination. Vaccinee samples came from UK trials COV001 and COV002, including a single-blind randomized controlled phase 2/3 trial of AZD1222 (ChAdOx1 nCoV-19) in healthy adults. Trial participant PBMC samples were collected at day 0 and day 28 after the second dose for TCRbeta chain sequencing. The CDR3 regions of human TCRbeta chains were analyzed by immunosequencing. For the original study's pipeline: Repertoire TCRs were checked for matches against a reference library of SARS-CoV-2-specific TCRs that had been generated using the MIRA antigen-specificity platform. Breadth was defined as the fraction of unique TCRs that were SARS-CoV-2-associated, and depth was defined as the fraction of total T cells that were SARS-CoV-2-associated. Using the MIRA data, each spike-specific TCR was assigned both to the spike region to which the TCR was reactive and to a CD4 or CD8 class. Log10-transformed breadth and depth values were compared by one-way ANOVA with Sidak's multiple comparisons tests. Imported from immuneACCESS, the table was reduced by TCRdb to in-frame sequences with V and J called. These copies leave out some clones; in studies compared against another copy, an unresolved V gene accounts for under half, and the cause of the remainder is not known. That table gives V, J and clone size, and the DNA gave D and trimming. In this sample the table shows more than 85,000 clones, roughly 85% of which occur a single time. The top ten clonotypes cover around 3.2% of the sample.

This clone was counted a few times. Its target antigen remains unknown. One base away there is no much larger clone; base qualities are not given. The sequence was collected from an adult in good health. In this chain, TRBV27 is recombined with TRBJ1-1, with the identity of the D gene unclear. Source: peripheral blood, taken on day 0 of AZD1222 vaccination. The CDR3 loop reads CASLSAGNTEAFF. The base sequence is TGTGCCAGCCTTTCAGCCGGGAACACTGAAGCTTTCTTT.